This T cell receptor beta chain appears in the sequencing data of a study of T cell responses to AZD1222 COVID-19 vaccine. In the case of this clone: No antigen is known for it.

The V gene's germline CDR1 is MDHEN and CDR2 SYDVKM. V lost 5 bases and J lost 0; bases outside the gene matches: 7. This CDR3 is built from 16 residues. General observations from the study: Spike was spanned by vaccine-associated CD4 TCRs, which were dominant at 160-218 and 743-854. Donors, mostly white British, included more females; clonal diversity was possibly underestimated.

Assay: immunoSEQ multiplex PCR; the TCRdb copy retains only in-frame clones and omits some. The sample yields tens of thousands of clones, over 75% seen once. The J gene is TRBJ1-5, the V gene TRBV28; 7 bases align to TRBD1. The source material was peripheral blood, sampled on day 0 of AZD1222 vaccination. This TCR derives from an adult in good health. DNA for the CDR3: TGTGCCAGCAGTCCGACAGGGACGGGTAGCAATCAGCCCCAGCATTTT. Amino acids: CASSPTGTGSNQPQHF.